This paragraph covers one TCR beta chain sequence. This record belongs to a study of response to subunit inactivated influenza vaccine. Using its own MiXCR run on the RT-PCR reads, TCRdb lists one record per CDR3 protein. Of about 650,000 distinct CDR3 sequences in the sample, around a sixth are singletons; the top ten hold 11%. This CDR3 spans 16 amino acids. The ends were cut back, 0 bases at V and 9 bases at J, with 18 bases in the middle. CDR1 GTSNPN and CDR2 SVGIG come from the germline V gene (reference sequence). The receptor was derived from a man in his forties or fifties who received an inactivated influenza vaccine. This chain uses TRBV30 with TRBJ1-6; tentative D call: TRBD1 (5 bases). This specimen was PBMCs from blood, taken 11 to 12 days after vaccination. For the CDR3, the DNA is TGTGCCTGGAGTGTACGGAACAGGCGGGAACCTTCACCCCTCCACTTT. This gives the protein CAWSVRNRREPSPLHF. The full variable domain, in which reference TRBV30 and TRBJ1-6 provide the parts outside the CDR3, is SQTIHQWPATLVQPVGSPLSLECTVEGTSNPNLYWYRQAAGRGLQLLFYSVGIGQISSEVPQNLSASRPQDRQFILSSKKLLLSDSGFYLCAWSVRNRREPSPLHFGNGTRLTVT.